The 23 T cell receptor beta chains presented below share a single source sample, sequenced in a study of blood T cell repertoires in COVID-19. Sequenced by immunoSEQ multiplex PCR; TCRdb stores in-frame clones only, minus some. The sample consists of approximately 300,000 clones, around 84% of them appearing once. Material: PBMCs or T cells enriched from blood (not recorded which). The receptors shown here come from a woman aged 18-29 years who had recovered from COVID-19.

A single count supports this clone. The J gene is TRBJ2-7, the V gene TRBV10-3; possibly TRBD1 for D (7 bases). The germline V and J ends were trimmed by 8 bases and 5 bases, with 16 bases remaining between them. This CDR3 contains 13 residues. Per germline, CDR1 ENHRY and CDR2 SYGVKD. CDR3 region: CAIAGGTDDEQYF. In nucleotides, the CDR3 is TGTGCCATCGCGGGCGGGACAGACGACGAGCAGTACTTC.

The chain couples TRBV19 to TRBJ1-2; 8 bases agree with TRBD1. Trimming removed 7 bases from V and 6 bases from J; junction bases left unmatched: 10. The CDR3 length is 14 residues. CDR1 and CDR2 (germline): LNHDA, SQIVND (reference sequence). This CDR3 reads CASKTSGGANGYTF. For the CDR3, the DNA is TGTGCCAGTAAAACTTCAGGGGGCGCAAATGGCTACACCTTC. The full variable domain, its missing parts supplied by reference TRBV19 and TRBJ1-2, is DGGITQSPKYLFRKEGQNVTLSCEQNLNHDAMYWYRQDPGQGLRLIYYSQIVNDFQKGDIAEGYSVSREKKESFPLTVTSAQKNPTAFYLCASKTSGGANGYTFGSGTRLTVV.

The rearrangement uses TRBV3-1 (or the pseudogene TRBV3-2) and TRBJ2-1; 12 bases map to TRBD2. The CDR3 totals 17 residues. CDR1 and CDR2 (germline): LGHDT, YNNKEL (reference sequence). The J segment lost 7 bases and the V segment lost 0 bases, leaving 7 bases of the junction unmatched. The CDR3 DNA sequence: TGTGCCAGCAGCCAAGAGCTAGCGGGAGGGCCAAAGAATGAGCAGTTCTTC. Translated, it gives CASSQELAGGPKNEQFF.

This clone has a handful of counts. The V gene is TRBV19, the J gene TRBJ2-7, with D possibly matching TRBD1 (5 bases). Germline values: CDR1 LNHDA, CDR2 SQIVND (reference sequence). CDR3 length equals 14 residues. Trimming pared 5 bases from V and 4 bases from J, leaving 15 bases between. In DNA, the CDR3 is TGTGCCAGTAGTCCGTTGCAGGGCGGTTACGAGCAGTACTTC. Its protein product is CASSPLQGGYEQYF. The complete variable domain, with remaining parts taken from reference TRBV19 and TRBJ2-7, reads DGGITQSPKYLFRKEGQNVTLSCEQNLNHDAMYWYRQDPGQGLRLIYYSQIVNDFQKGDIAEGYSVSREKKESFPLTVTSAQKNPTAFYLCASSPLQGGYEQYFGPGTRLTVT.

The chain has TRBV7-9 and TRBJ2-7; 10 bases match TRBD1. Germline assignment: CDR1 SEHNR and CDR2 FQNEAQ (reference sequence). The CDR3 consists of 13 residues. CDR3 coding DNA: TGTGCGTCCGGGACAGGGGCCTCCTACGAGCAGTACTTC. Translation: CASGTGASYEQYF. Using reference TRBV7-9 and TRBJ2-7 for the parts outside the CDR3, the full variable domain is DTGVSQNPRHKITKRGQNVTFRCDPISEHNRLYWYRQTLGQGPEFLTYFQNEAQLEKSRLLSDRFSAERPKGSFSTLEIQRTEQGDSAMYLCASGTGASYEQYFGPGTRLTVT.

The chain links TRBV2 to TRBJ1-5; maybe TRBD1 (6 bases). The germline CDR1 and CDR2 sequences are SNHLY and FYNNEI. With 1 base removed from V and 2 bases from J, the gap between germline ends came to 9 bases. The CDR3 is made up of 15 amino acids. DNA for the CDR3: TGTGCCAGCAGTGAAGATTCAGGGGGCAATCAGCCCCAGCATTTT. This translates into CASSEDSGGNQPQHF.

The J gene is TRBJ2-7, the V gene TRBV3-1 (or the pseudogene TRBV3-2); D uncertain. V lost 0 bases to trimming and J lost 3 bases, with 18 bases between them. Germline lookup yields CDR1 LGHDT and CDR2 YNNKEL (reference sequence). CDR3 length: 17 amino acids. The CDR3 nucleotides are TGTGCCAGCAGCCAAGATCGACCAGGTGTTGCAAACTACGAGCAGTACTTC. It codes for CASSQDRPGVANYEQYF.

This clone was seen a single time. CDR3 nucleotides: TGTGCCAGCTCATCGGAGACAGGGACCTACGAGCAGTACTTC. Amino acids: CASSSETGTYEQYF. The V call is TRBV18, the J call TRBJ2-7, with 7 bases fitting TRBD1. CDR1 is KGHSH and CDR2 is LQKENI in the germline V gene. With 5 bases clipped from V and 2 bases from J, the junction kept 6 bases outside the gene matches. The CDR3 is made up of 14 amino acids.

This chain links TRBV5-6 with TRBJ1-4, with 8 bases fitting TRBD1. Germline CDR1 and CDR2: SGHDT and YYEEEE. CDR3 length: 13 amino acids. V trimming: 1 base; J trimming: 8 bases; junction bases outside the gene matches: 1. The CDR3 bases are TGTGCCAGCAGCTTGAACAGGGGGGAAAAACTGTTTTTT. Amino acid sequence: CASSLNRGEKLFF.

The chain employs TRBV29-1 and TRBJ2-3; possible D gene TRBD2, 5 bases. This CDR3 region has 14 residues. V was trimmed by 6 bases and J by 3 bases, leaving 16 bases between them. Germline values: CDR1 SQVTM, CDR2 ANQGSEA. The CDR3 DNA is TGCAGCGTCGTCCGGGCCCGAGGGACAGATACGCAGTATTTT. Translating it yields CSVVRARGTDTQYF.

This clone was observed a handful of times. V is TRBV24-1 and J is TRBJ2-7, with TRBD1 identical over 7 bases. Germline CDR1 is KGHDR and CDR2 is SFDVKD. V was clipped by 2 bases and J by 2 bases; unmatched bases: 5. The CDR3 has 15 amino acids. CDR3 coding DNA: TGTGCCACCAGTGATTCGACAGGGTTGACCTACGAGCAGTACTTC. Protein product: CATSDSTGLTYEQYF.

The V call is TRBV3-1 (or the pseudogene TRBV3-2), the J call TRBJ2-3, with a weak D call TRBD2 (6 bases). Trimming removed 0 bases from V and 5 bases from J, with 12 bases in between. Germline V gene sequence: CDR1 LGHDT, CDR2 YNNKEL (reference sequence). The CDR3 extends over 15 amino acids. The CDR3, as DNA: TGTGCCAGCAGCCAAGATCCCGGGAGAGGAGATACGCAGTATTTT. This gives the protein CASSQDPGRGDTQYF.

The chain links TRBV27 to TRBJ1-2; D remains unclear. The length of the CDR3 is 15 residues. The V gene lost 0 bases and the J gene lost 6 bases, with 14 bases spanning the gap. Germline V lookup: CDR1 MNHEY, CDR2 SMNVEV (reference sequence). CDR3 amino acids: CASSLSAVPSNGYTF. In nucleotides, the CDR3 is TGTGCCAGCAGTTTATCAGCGGTCCCATCCAATGGCTACACCTTC.

The rearrangement uses TRBV6-4 and TRBJ1-3, with no clear D. The CDR3 extends over 12 amino acids. Germline CDR1 reads MRHNA; CDR2 reads SNTAGT. V dropped 6 bases and J dropped 9 bases, with 12 bases sitting between them. The CDR3 region is CASRAAARTIYF. For the CDR3, the DNA is TGTGCCAGCAGGGCTGCGGCACGCACCATATATTTT.

The rearrangement uses TRBV11-2 and TRBJ2-7; 13 positions match TRBD2. Trimming removed 5 bases from V and 5 bases from J; junction bases left unmatched: 6. CDR1 is SGHAT, CDR2 FQNNGV, per germline. This CDR3 spans 15 amino acids. Here the CDR3 reads CASSPRTSGRHEQYF. CDR3 DNA: TGTGCCAGCAGCCCGCGGACTAGCGGGAGACACGAGCAGTACTTC. Looking up the rest from reference TRBV11-2 and TRBJ2-7 gives the full variable domain: EAGVAQSPRYKIIEKRQSVAFWCNPISGHATLYWYQQILGQGPKLLIQFQNNGVVDDSQLPKDRFSAERLKGVDSTLKIQPAKLEDSAVYLCASSPRTSGRHEQYFGPGTRLTVT.

Comments on this clone: The same CDR3 also results from other DNA sequences found in this sample. This chain joins TRBV27 and TRBJ2-1, with 7 positions matching TRBD1. Germline lookup yields CDR1 MNHEY and CDR2 SMNVEV (reference sequence). The CDR3 length is 16 residues. Germline trimming cut 5 bases from V and 2 bases from J; bases unmatched to any gene: 9. CDR3 nucleotides: TGTGCCAGCAGTCCTCTAAGACAGGGCCCCTACAATGAGCAGTTCTTC. Translated: CASSPLRQGPYNEQFF.

The chain joins TRBV7-2 to TRBJ2-3, with 8 bases identical to TRBD1. With V trimmed by 0 bases and J by 4 bases, 6 bases remained unmatched. Germline CDR1 is SGHTA and CDR2 is FQGNSA. The CDR3 is 16 amino acids. CDR3 protein: CASSLAYTGGADTQYF. In DNA form, the CDR3 reads TGTGCCAGCAGCTTAGCGTACACAGGGGGTGCAGATACGCAGTATTTT.

This clone has only one observation. V and J are TRBV18 and TRBJ1-2; 7 nucleotides line up with TRBD1. This CDR3 spans 14 amino acids. J gave up 5 bases and V 4 bases, and 7 bases lay outside the gene matches. Germline CDR1 KGHSH, CDR2 LQKENI. The CDR3 bases are TGTGCCAGCTCACAAGGGACAGAAAAGTATGGCTACACCTTC. The encoded protein is CASSQGTEKYGYTF. Full variable domain (rest looked up from reference TRBV18 and TRBJ1-2): NAGVMQNPRHLVRRRGQEARLRCSPMKGHSHVYWYRQLPEEGLKFMVYLQKENIIDESGMPKERFSAEFPKEGPSILRIQQVVRGDSAAYFCASSQGTEKYGYTFGSGTRLTVV.

The CDR3 here is CASTRDIEYQPQHF. CDR3 bases: TGTGCCAGCACCCGGGACATAGAGTATCAGCCCCAGCATTTT. This sequence joins TRBV2 and TRBJ1-5, with D tentatively TRBD1 (6 bases). The CDR3 length is 14 residues. V dropped 7 bases and J dropped 5 bases, with 15 bases sitting between them. Germline V lookup: CDR1 SNHLY, CDR2 FYNNEI.

The chain uses TRBV5-1 and TRBJ1-2, with 7 bases aligning to TRBD1. V lost 4 bases and J lost 2; bases outside the gene matches: 5. The CDR3 has 14 amino acids. Germline V gene lookup returns CDR1 SGHRS and CDR2 YFSETQ. The chain's CDR3 is CASSHGTANYGYTF. The CDR3, as DNA: TGCGCCAGCAGCCACGGGACAGCGAACTATGGCTACACCTTC.

The gene calls are TRBV3-1 (or the pseudogene TRBV3-2) and TRBJ2-2, with a weak D call TRBD2 (6 bases). V lost 2 bases and J lost 1, with 11 bases in between. CDR1 is LGHDT, CDR2 YNNKEL, per germline (reference sequence). This CDR3 region has 16 residues. CDR3 region: CASSQFGRENTGELFF. Here the CDR3 DNA reads TGTGCCAGCAGCCAATTCGGGAGAGAGAACACCGGGGAGCTGTTTTTT.

In its sample, this clone was seen many times. The rearrangement joins TRBV7-9 to TRBJ2-3; unclear D gene. CDR1 and CDR2 from the germline V gene are SEHNR and FQNEAQ (reference sequence). The CDR3 has 14 amino acids. Deletions cut 1 base from V and 2 bases from J, with 7 bases between. The CDR3 region is CASSLGQATDTQYF. The CDR3 coding sequence is TGTGCCAGCAGCTTAGGGCAGGCCACAGATACGCAGTATTTT.

The chain links TRBV3-1 (or the pseudogene TRBV3-2) to TRBJ1-2; the match to TRBD1 covers 8 bases. The length of the CDR3 is 15 residues. V was clipped by 0 bases and J by 4 bases; unmatched bases: 4. CDR1 is LGHDT, CDR2 YNNKEL, per germline (reference sequence). CDR3 residues: CASSQDQGAFYGYTF. In nucleotides, the CDR3 is TGTGCCAGCAGCCAAGATCAGGGGGCCTTCTATGGCTACACCTTC.